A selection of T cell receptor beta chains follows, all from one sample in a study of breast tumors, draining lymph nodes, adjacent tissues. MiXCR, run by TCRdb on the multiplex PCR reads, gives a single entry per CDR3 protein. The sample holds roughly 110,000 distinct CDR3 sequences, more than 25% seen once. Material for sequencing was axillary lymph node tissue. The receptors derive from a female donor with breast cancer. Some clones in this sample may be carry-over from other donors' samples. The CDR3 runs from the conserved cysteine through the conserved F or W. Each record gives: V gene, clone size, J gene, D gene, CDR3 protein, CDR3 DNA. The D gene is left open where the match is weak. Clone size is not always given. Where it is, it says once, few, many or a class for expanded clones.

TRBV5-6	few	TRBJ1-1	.	CASRGRNTEAFF	TGTGCCAGCAGGGGGCGGAACACTGAAGCTTTCTTT
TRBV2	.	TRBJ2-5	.	CASSGPQGDYGYTFGSGNRETQYF	.
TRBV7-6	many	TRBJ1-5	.	CASSLGSRNSNQPQHF	TGTGCCAGCAGCTTGGGATCGCGGAACAGCAATCAGCCCCAGCATTTT
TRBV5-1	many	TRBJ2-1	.	CASRSGDYNEQFF	TGCGCCAGCCGATCGGGTGACTACAATGAGCAGTTCTTC
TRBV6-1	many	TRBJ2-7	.	CASSQRRGQHEQYF	TGTGCCAGCAGTCAACGTAGGGGCCAACACGAGCAGTACTTC
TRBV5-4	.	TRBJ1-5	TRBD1	CASSNRGLETQHF	TGTGCCAGCAGCAACAGGGGGCTGGAGACCCAGCATTTT
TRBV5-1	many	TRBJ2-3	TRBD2	CASSWGGGPDTQYF	TGCGCCAGCAGCTGGGGGGGGGGTCCGGATACGCAGTATTTT
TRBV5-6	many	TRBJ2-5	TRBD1	CASSLGDRPWETQYF	TGTGCCAGCAGCTTGGGGGACAGGCCCTGGGAGACCCAGTACTTC
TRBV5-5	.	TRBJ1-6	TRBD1	CASSFGTGGSPLHF	TGTGCCAGCAGCTTCGGGACAGGGGGTTCACCCCTCCACTTT
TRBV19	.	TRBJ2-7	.	CASSQNVGLAYEQYF	TGTGCCAGTAGTCAAAACGTGGGCCTAGCCTACGAGCAGTACTTC
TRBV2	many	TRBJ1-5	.	CASSATAVRDQPQHF	TGTGCCAGCAGTGCGACGGCCGTTCGAGATCAGCCCCAGCATTTT
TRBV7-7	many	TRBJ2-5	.	CASSLRPEGQETQYF	TGTGCTAGCAGCTTAAGGCCGGAGGGCCAAGAGACCCAGTACTTC
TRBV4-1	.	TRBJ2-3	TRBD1	CASSQQGEYTQYF	TGCGCCAGCAGCCAACAGGGGGAGTATACGCAGTATTTT
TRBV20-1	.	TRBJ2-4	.	CSARASVIQSF	TGCAGTGCTAGAGCTAGCGTCATTCAGTCCTTC